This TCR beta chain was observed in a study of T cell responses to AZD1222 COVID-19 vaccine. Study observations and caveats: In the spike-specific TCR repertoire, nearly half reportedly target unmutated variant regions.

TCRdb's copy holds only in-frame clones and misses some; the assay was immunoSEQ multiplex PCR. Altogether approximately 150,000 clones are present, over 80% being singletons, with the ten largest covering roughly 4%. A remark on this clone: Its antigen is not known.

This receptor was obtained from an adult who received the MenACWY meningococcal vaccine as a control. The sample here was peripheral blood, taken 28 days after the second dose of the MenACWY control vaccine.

CDR3 sequence (DNA): TGCGCCAGCAGGGGGTGGACTAGTTCAAATGAGCAGTTCTTC. Encoded protein: CASRGWTSSNEQFF. The chain has TRBV5-1 and TRBJ2-1; 7 positions match TRBD2. The germline V gene has CDR1 SGHRS and CDR2 YFSETQ. Trimming took 5 bases from V and 7 from J; bases not matched to a gene: 9. The CDR3 contains 14 residues.